This T cell receptor beta chain was identified in a study of cytomegalovirus exposure and HLA in healthy donors. Study at large: Earlier, 150 million to 200 million T cells were analyzed, and over 95 million unique TCR beta sequences were found among them. Regarding the study as a whole: Trimming of TCR beta V- and J-genes showed a link, identified in a later analysis, to a missense DCLRE1C variant. The study listed some 160 cytomegalovirus-associated TCR beta chains. Specific recognition of CMV antigens was confirmed in vitro for a few chains (all CMV-associated).

It was with 60 Vbeta and 13 Jbeta primers that the PCR ran. Only in-frame clones appear in the TCRdb table, and some are missing; sequencing was by immunoSEQ multiplex PCR. Among about 62,000 clones listed, over 70% were seen once. In regard to this clone: Its antigen is not identified.

Germline values: CDR1 MRHNA, CDR2 SNTAGT. The length of the CDR3 is 16 residues. The junction had 5 bases not matched to a gene; V was cut back by 3 bases and J by 1 base. The rearrangement joins TRBV6-4 to TRBJ1-3; 8 bases are shared with TRBD1. This clonotype was obtained from a man in his sixties in good health and CMV-seropositive. Sequencing input: PBMCs. The CDR3 bases are TGTGCCAGCAGTGAGTCAGGGGGCGCTTCTGGAAACACCATATATTTT. Amino acids: CASSESGGASGNTIYF.